The 12 T cell receptor beta chains in this list originate from one sample, sequenced in a study of cytomegalovirus exposure and HLA in healthy donors. Primers for the PCR totalled 60 Vbeta and 13 Jbeta. Libraries were prepared by immunoSEQ multiplex PCR; TCRdb keeps only in-frame clonotypes and omits some of them. The sample has about 130,000 clones, about 74% seen once. The sequenced sample consisted of PBMCs. These receptors came from a middle-aged man in good health and CMV-seronegative.

V and J are TRBV4-2 and TRBJ2-1; 11 bases are shared with TRBD2. V lost 1 base and J lost 5; bases outside the gene matches: 4. Germline V gene sequence: CDR1 LGHNA, CDR2 YNFKEQ. CDR3 length: 16 residues. This CDR3 is CASSQGLAGLHNEQFF. The CDR3, as DNA: TGTGCCAGCAGCCAAGGACTAGCGGGACTCCACAATGAGCAGTTCTTC.

The chain uses TRBV21-1 and TRBJ1-1; TRBD1, as called in the table, went unchecked against the DNA. TRBV21-1 is recorded as a pseudogene. The CDR3 has 16 amino acids. The chain's CDR3 is CASSPRRSGRETEAFF. Here the CDR3 DNA reads TGTGCCAGCAGCCCCAGGCGGTCAGGGCGAGAGACTGAAGCTTTCTTT.

The chain recombines TRBV2 with TRBJ2-7; tentatively, D is TRBD1 (7 bases). V shed 5 bases and J shed 0 bases, with 14 bases lying between them. This CDR3 contains 15 residues. The germline V gene encodes CDR1 SNHLY and CDR2 FYNNEI. The CDR3 bases are TGTGCCAGCAGTCCGCAGGGGGGCAGCTCCTACGAGCAGTACTTC. Translation gives CASSPQGGSSYEQYF. Drawing the rest from reference TRBV2 and TRBJ2-7, the complete variable domain is EPEVTQTPSHQVTQMGQEVILRCVPISNHLYFYWYRQILGQKVEFLVSFYNNEISEKSEIFDDQFSVERPDGSNFTLKIRSTKLEDSAMYFCASSPQGGSSYEQYFGPGTRLTVT.

The gene calls are TRBV28 and TRBJ1-2; D uncertain. Per the germline V gene, CDR1 is MDHEN and CDR2 is SYDVKM. This CDR3 region has 16 residues. V lost 3 bases and J 5 bases, leaving 19 bases between the germline ends. The CDR3 DNA is TGTGCCAGCAGTTTCCCGGAGGGATTAAGAGGTTATGGCTACACCTTC. Amino acid sequence: CASSFPEGLRGYGYTF.

V is TRBV5-6 and J is TRBJ2-1; 7 bases match TRBD2. Germline CDR1 and CDR2: SGHDT and YYEEEE. The CDR3 length is 13 residues. Unmatched junction bases numbered 1, after V lost 0 bases and J lost 7 bases. The CDR3 region has the DNA TGTGCCAGCAGCTTGGGCGGGAGTAATGAGCAGTTCTTC. Residues: CASSLGGSNEQFF.

V usage is TRBV28 and J usage is TRBJ1-1, with a weak D call TRBD1 (5 bases). The V and J ends lost 5 bases and 0 bases respectively, with 7 bases between them. CDR1 and CDR2 from the germline V gene are MDHEN and SYDVKM. The length of the CDR3 is 13 residues. The CDR3 loop is CASSIQVNTEAFF. CDR3 in DNA: TGTGCCAGCAGTATACAGGTGAACACTGAAGCTTTCTTT.

This chain joins TRBV5-6 and TRBJ2-7; D gene uncertain. The V gene's germline CDR1 is SGHDT and CDR2 YYEEEE. The length of the CDR3 is 11 residues. V gave up 1 base and J gave up 6 bases, with 5 bases separating them. The CDR3 DNA is TGTGCCAGCAGCTTGTCGCGCGAGCAGTACTTC. It codes for CASSLSREQYF.

The gene calls are TRBV4-1 and TRBJ1-1; D is possibly TRBD1 (5 bases). Germline values: CDR1 MGHRA, CDR2 YSYEKL. The CDR3 loop spans 14 amino acids. The V end lost 4 bases, the J end lost 3 bases, and 12 bases lay between the germline ends. Written as DNA, the CDR3 is TGCGCCAGCAGCCCAAGAAGGGGTCACACTGAAGCTTTCTTT. Protein: CASSPRRGHTEAFF.

V gene TRBV7-9 combines with J gene TRBJ2-3, with 11 bases lining up with TRBD1. V lost 5 bases to trimming and J lost 5 bases; unmatched junction nucleotides: 9. The germline gives CDR1 SEHNR, CDR2 FQNEAQ (reference sequence). CDR3 length: 16 residues. The CDR3 nucleotides are TGTGCCAGCAGCCTTACCCCGGGACAGGGGGGAGATACGCAGTATTTT. Residues: CASSLTPGQGGDTQYF.

The chain uses TRBV2 and TRBJ1-1; 9 nucleotides line up with TRBD1. This CDR3 contains 15 residues. With 6 bases clipped from V and 4 bases from J, the junction kept 9 bases outside the gene matches. CDR1 and CDR2 (germline): SNHLY, FYNNEI. As DNA, the CDR3 is TGTGCCAGCAGCTGGACAGGGGTTTATAGCACTGAAGCTTTCTTT. Translated: CASSWTGVYSTEAFF. The complete variable domain, with remaining parts taken from reference TRBV2 and TRBJ1-1, reads EPEVTQTPSHQVTQMGQEVILRCVPISNHLYFYWYRQILGQKVEFLVSFYNNEISEKSEIFDDQFSVERPDGSNFTLKIRSTKLEDSAMYFCASSWTGVYSTEAFFGQGTRLTVV.

Comments on this clone: Other DNA sequences of this sample code for an identical CDR3. The V gene is TRBV7-2, the J gene TRBJ1-2; perhaps TRBD1 as D (5 bases). The CDR3 is made up of 14 amino acids. V was pared by 1 base and J by 2 bases, with 8 bases between. The V gene's germline CDR1 is SGHTA and CDR2 FQGNSA. CDR3 sequence (DNA): TGTGCCAGCAGCTTAGTCCCAGGGAACTATGGCTACACCTTC. Translating it yields CASSLVPGNYGYTF.

This clone was found once. V usage is TRBV30 and J usage is TRBJ1-5; D perhaps matches TRBD1 (5 bases). Trimming shortened V by 2 bases and J by 0 bases, and 11 bases separated the two germline ends. Germline V gene sequence: CDR1 GTSNPN, CDR2 SVGIG (reference sequence). CDR3 length: 15 amino acids. CDR3 sequence reads: CAWSTMGHSNQPQHF. The CDR3 DNA reads TGTGCCTGGAGTACAATGGGGCATAGCAATCAGCCCCAGCATTTT. The full variable domain, completed using reference TRBV30 and TRBJ1-5, is SQTIHQWPATLVQPVGSPLSLECTVEGTSNPNLYWYRQAAGRGLQLLFYSVGIGQISSEVPQNLSASRPQDRQFILSSKKLLLSDSGFYLCAWSTMGHSNQPQHFGDGTRLSIL.